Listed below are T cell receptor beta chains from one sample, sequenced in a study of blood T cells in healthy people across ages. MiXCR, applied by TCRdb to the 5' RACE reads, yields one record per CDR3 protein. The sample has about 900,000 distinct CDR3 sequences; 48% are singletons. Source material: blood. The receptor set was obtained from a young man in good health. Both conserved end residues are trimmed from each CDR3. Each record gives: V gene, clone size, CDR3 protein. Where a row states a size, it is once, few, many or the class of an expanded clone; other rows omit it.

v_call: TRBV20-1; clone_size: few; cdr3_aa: SANGGYGYT
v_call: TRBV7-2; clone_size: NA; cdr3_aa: ASSGGGTSGYNEQF
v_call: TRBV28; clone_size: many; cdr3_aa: ASSLAGTQETQY
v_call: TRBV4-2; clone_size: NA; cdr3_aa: ASSQSRDFYGYT
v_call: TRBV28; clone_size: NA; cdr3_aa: ASSSATGRKDGNTGELF
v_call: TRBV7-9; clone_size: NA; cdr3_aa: ASILTDTNTEAF
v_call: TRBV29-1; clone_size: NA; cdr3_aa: SVDRDLSGDTQY
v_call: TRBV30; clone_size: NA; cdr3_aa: AWSVRAADYGYT
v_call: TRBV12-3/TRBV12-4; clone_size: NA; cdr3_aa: ASSLTAPNQPQH
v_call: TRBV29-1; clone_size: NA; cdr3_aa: SGSTGGHYGYT
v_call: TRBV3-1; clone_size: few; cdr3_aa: ASSPGLGNDEQY
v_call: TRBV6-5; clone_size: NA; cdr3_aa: ASRLLGTETEAF
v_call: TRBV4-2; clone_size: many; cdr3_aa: ASSQGRLSDYNEQF
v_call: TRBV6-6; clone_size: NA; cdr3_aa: ASSGGQSGNTIY
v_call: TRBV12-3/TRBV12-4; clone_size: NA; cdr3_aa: ASRWGRRNSPLH
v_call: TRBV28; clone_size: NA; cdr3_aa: ASTGGNSPLH
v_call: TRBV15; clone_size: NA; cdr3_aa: ATSTETRSSNEQY
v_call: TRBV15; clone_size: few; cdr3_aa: ATSRGYQETQY
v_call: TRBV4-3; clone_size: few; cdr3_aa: ASSQQTGGTEAF
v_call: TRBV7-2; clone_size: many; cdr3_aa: ASSLGTSSGIQY
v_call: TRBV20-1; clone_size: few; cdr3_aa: SATTELNTEAF
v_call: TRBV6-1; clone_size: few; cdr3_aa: ASTTALQETQY
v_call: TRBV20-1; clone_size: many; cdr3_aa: SAGSYEQY
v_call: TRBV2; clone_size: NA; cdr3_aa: ASDTHPGQGNEQY
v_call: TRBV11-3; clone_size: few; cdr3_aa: ASSLDGTGTGDRYNEQF
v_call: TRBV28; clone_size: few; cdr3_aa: ASRLGQRNQPQH
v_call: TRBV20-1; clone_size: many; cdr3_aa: SAASGVNSYEQY
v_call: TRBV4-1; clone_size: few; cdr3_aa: ASSGKNSGANVLT
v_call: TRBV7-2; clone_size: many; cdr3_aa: ASSLVVGSSYEQY
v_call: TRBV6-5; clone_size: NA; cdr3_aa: AGSYRYDSVDGYT
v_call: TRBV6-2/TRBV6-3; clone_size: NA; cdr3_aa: ASIDRDWVGEQY
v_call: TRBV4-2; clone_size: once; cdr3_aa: ASSQEGGDQETQY
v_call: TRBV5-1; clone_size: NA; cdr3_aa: ASSLSQGEGYT
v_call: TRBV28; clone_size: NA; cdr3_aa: ASNLGTSGGSNEQF
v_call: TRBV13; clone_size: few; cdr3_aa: ASSLRGGGEQY
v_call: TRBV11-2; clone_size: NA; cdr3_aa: ASSAGWGGDEQY
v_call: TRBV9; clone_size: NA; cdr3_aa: ASSVGSLSYNERF
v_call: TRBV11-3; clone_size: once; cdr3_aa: ASSARGYEQF
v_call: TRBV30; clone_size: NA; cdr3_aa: AWRDRPPPGGYT
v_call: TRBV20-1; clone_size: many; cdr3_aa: SATIGPRRPYNEQF
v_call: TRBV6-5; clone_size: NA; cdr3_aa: ASSFAGQIRSPLH
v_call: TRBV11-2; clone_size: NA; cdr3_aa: ASSAPEDTYEQY
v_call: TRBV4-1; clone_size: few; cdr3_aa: ASRGLGSYEQY
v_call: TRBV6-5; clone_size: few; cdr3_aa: ASSYKGWGEAF
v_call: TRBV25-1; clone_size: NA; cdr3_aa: ASSPQGTRFQETQY
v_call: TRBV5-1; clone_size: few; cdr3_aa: ASSGGAFTDTQY
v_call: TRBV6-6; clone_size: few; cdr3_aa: ASSFMGVVQPQH
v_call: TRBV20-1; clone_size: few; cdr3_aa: SARDNDGGYGYT
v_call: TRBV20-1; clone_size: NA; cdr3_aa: SARRTASNYGYT
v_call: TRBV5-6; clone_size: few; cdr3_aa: ASSLNGPSPTQETQY
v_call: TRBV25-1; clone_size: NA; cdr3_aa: ASSHPGQNMNTEAF
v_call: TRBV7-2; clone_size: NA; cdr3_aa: ASSPWGDSGNTIY
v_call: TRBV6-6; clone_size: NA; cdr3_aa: ASNIKRGEQY
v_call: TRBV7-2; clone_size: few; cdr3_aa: ASRPGLANEQF
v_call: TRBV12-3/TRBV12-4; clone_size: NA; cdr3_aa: ASSLAELTIYEQY
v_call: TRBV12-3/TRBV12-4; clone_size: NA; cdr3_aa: ASTSIYDTSHYNEQF
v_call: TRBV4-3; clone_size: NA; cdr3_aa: ASSQESRTGGMNTEAF
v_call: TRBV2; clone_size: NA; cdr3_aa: ASSSGFDYGYT
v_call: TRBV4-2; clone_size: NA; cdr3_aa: ASSQGGTGSSYSPLH